This entry lists 23 T cell receptor beta chains sequenced from one sample in a study of shared clonotypes between healthy human individuals. Measured with immunoSEQ multiplex PCR; TCRdb has only the in-frame clones, and not every one. The repertoire holds roughly 1,500,000 clones, approximately 98.5% seen once, with approximately 0.38% in the top ten. The sequenced material came from naive CD4+ T cells sorted from blood. Subset indicated: CD45RA+ positively selected. The receptor source for this set is a man aged 30-40 years in good health.

For this clone: This same CDR3 is encoded by further DNA sequences in the sample. The chain recombines TRBV9 with TRBJ2-5, with D perhaps matching TRBD1 (5 bases). With 0 bases removed from V and 4 bases from J, the gap between germline ends came to 7 bases. Germline lookup yields CDR1 SGDLS and CDR2 YYNGEE. The CDR3 loop spans 13 amino acids. CDR3 DNA: TGTGCCAGCAGCGTAGGGACACTAGAGACCCAGTACTTC. Translated: CASSVGTLETQYF.

The gene calls are TRBV9 and TRBJ2-7; a possible D gene is TRBD2 (5 bases). The CDR3 runs 17 residues. CDR1 is SGDLS, CDR2 YYNGEE, per germline. V was pared by 5 bases and J by 0 bases, with 21 bases between. The chain's CDR3 is CASSQAEGFSSSYEQYF. The CDR3 DNA is TGTGCCAGCAGTCAAGCGGAAGGGTTCTCCAGCTCCTACGAGCAGTACTTC. The full variable domain, in which reference TRBV9 and TRBJ2-7 provide the parts outside the CDR3, is DSGVTQTPKHLITATGQRVTLRCSPRSGDLSVYWYQQSLDQGLQFLIQYYNGEERAKGNILERFSAQQFPDLHSELNLSSLELGDSALYFCASSQAEGFSSSYEQYFGPGTRLTVT.

V is TRBV7-9 and J is TRBJ2-3; 12 bases align to TRBD2. With V trimmed by 4 bases and J by 6 bases, 5 bases remained unmatched. This CDR3 has 15 amino acids. Per germline, CDR1 SEHNR and CDR2 FQNEAQ (reference sequence). As DNA, the CDR3 is TGTGCCAGCAGCTCCCTAGCGGGAGGGCTGGATACGCAGTATTTT. Encoded protein: CASSSLAGGLDTQYF.

The chain carries TRBV7-2 and TRBJ2-7, with TRBD2 matching 7 bases. V lost 6 bases to trimming and J lost 3 bases; unmatched junction nucleotides: 11. Germline-derived CDR1 and CDR2 are SGHTA and FQGNSA. This CDR3 spans 15 amino acids. CDR3 sequence reads: CASSMTASGFYEQYF. The CDR3 DNA sequence: TGTGCCAGCAGTATGACGGCTAGCGGCTTCTACGAGCAGTACTTC.

This clone was counted a single time. The chain carries TRBV5-4 and TRBJ2-1; 7 bases agree with TRBD1. Losses at the gene ends were 4 bases for V and 8 bases for J; bases not matched to a gene: 15. Per the germline V gene, CDR1 is SGHNT and CDR2 is YYREEE (reference sequence). This CDR3 is 16 amino acids long. CDR3: CASSPRGRGYYDEQFF. CDR3 coding DNA: TGTGCCAGCAGCCCCAGGGGCAGGGGGTACTATGATGAGCAGTTCTTC.

Concerning this clone: In the same sample, other DNA sequences code for this CDR3. The rearrangement joins TRBV5-1 to TRBJ2-2, with a weak D call TRBD1 (5 bases). CDR3 length: 15 residues. The V gene lost 0 bases and the J gene lost 4 bases, with 10 bases spanning the gap. Germline V lookup: CDR1 SGHRS, CDR2 YFSETQ. The CDR3 DNA is TGCGCCAGCAGCTTGGGGCAGGGTACCACCGGGGAGCTGTTTTTT. Its protein is CASSLGQGTTGELFF.

The chain combines TRBV15 with TRBJ2-3, with D possibly being TRBD1 (6 bases). Germline CDR1 and CDR2: LNHNV and YYDKDF (reference sequence). This CDR3 spans 17 amino acids. Between the trimmed V and J ends, which lost 2 bases and 2 bases, there was a span of 17 bases. The CDR3 DNA follows: TGTGCCACCAGCAGAAACGGACAGTATTCGGCCACAGATACGCAGTATTTT. It is translated as CATSRNGQYSATDTQYF.

V gene TRBV5-4 combines with J gene TRBJ2-1, with 13 bases fitting TRBD2. The CDR3 length is 16 residues. Germline-derived CDR1 and CDR2 are SGHNT and YYREEE (reference sequence). V lost 3 bases and J lost 8; bases outside the gene matches: 8. The CDR3 is CASSSGTSGKKDEQFF. The DNA for the CDR3 is TGTGCCAGCAGCTCCGGGACTAGCGGGAAGAAGGATGAGCAGTTCTTC.

DNA of the CDR3: TGTGCCAGCAGCCCTCGTAGCGGGAGGATCACAGATACGCAGTATTTT. Protein sequence: CASSPRSGRITDTQYF. V and J are TRBV7-8 and TRBJ2-3; 10 bases are a match to TRBD2. The V gene end was trimmed by 5 bases and the J gene end by 2 bases; junction bases not matched to a gene: 7. Germline V lookup: CDR1 SGHVS, CDR2 FQNEAQ. The CDR3 runs to 16 residues. The full variable domain, rest sourced from reference TRBV7-8 and TRBJ2-3, is GAGVSQSPRYKVAKRGQDVALRCDPISGHVSLFWYQQALGQGPEFLTYFQNEAQLDKSGLPSDRFFAERPEGSVSTLKIQRTQQEDSAVYLCASSPRSGRITDTQYFGPGTRLTVL.

This chain uses TRBV6-1 with TRBJ1-5; D ambiguous. CDR1 and CDR2 from the germline V gene are MNHNS and SASEGT. The CDR3 is made up of 12 amino acids. V lost 4 bases and J lost 6, with 7 bases in between. CDR3 bases: TGTGCCAGCAGTGGCTACGGTCAGCCCCAGCATTTT. Protein sequence: CASSGYGQPQHF.

V usage is TRBV27 and J usage is TRBJ2-7; D is possibly TRBD1 or TRBD2 (6 bases each). Germline V gene data show CDR1 as MNHEY and CDR2 as SMNVEV (reference sequence). This CDR3 region has 14 residues. The ends were cut back, 5 bases at V and 6 bases at J, with 17 bases in the middle. CDR3 region: CASSGGQGRGEQYF. Here the CDR3 DNA reads TGTGCCAGCAGTGGGGGGCAGGGGAGAGGCGAGCAGTACTTC.

This sequence joins TRBV19 and TRBJ2-3, with D unclear. CDR3 length: 14 amino acids. Germline assignment: CDR1 LNHDA and CDR2 SQIVND (reference sequence). Trimming removed 5 bases at V and 2 bases at J, with 11 bases between. CDR3 sequence: CASSVAALTDTQYF. The CDR3 nucleotides read TGTGCCAGTAGTGTCGCCGCCCTCACAGATACGCAGTATTTT.

The J gene is TRBJ2-7, the V gene TRBV18; TRBD1 matches at 7 bases. V was pared by 2 bases and J by 1 base, with 8 bases of the junction left unmatched. Germline CDR1 and CDR2: KGHSH and LQKENI. CDR3 length equals 16 residues. CDR3 nucleotides: TGTGCCAGCTCACCAAACAGGGGTGGGGGATCCTACGAGCAGTACTTC. Protein sequence: CASSPNRGGGSYEQYF.

The genes are TRBV10-1 and TRBJ2-3, with TRBD1 as a possible D gene (6 bases). The CDR3 is made up of 18 amino acids. V was trimmed by 4 bases and J by 2 bases, leaving 22 bases between them. CDR1 and CDR2 from the germline V gene are WNHNN and SYGVQD (reference sequence). CDR3 in amino acids: CASSGTVGPGGFTDTQYF. The CDR3 region has the DNA TGCGCCAGCAGTGGAACGGTAGGGCCTGGGGGCTTCACAGATACGCAGTATTTT.

This chain uses TRBV28 with TRBJ2-7; TRBD1 might be the D (6 bases). CDR1 is MDHEN, CDR2 SYDVKM, per germline. The CDR3 sequence is 12 residues long. Trimming cost V 7 bases and J 5 bases, with 12 bases left between them. The CDR3 reads CASNQGLNEQYF. Written as DNA, the CDR3 is TGTGCCAGCAATCAGGGGCTGAACGAGCAGTACTTC.

This sequence joins TRBV6-6 and TRBJ2-7; the D call may be TRBD1 or TRBD2 (5 bases each). The CDR3 contains 15 residues. Germline V gene lookup returns CDR1 MNHNY and CDR2 SVGAGI (reference sequence). V gave up 6 bases and J gave up 3 bases, with 18 bases separating them. The CDR3 loop reads CASRFRDGESYEQYF. The CDR3, as DNA: TGTGCCAGCAGATTCCGGGACGGGGAGAGCTACGAGCAGTACTTC.

This sequence joins TRBV6-5 and TRBJ2-7; D unresolved. CDR3 length equals 12 residues. V lost 2 bases and J 7 bases, leaving 9 bases between the germline ends. Per the germline V gene, CDR1 is MNHEY and CDR2 is SVGAGI. CDR3 sequence reads: CASSYTVGEQYF. The CDR3 DNA sequence: TGTGCCAGCAGTTACACGGTGGGAGAGCAGTACTTC.

The chain has TRBV27 and TRBJ1-5; D gene uncertain. Trimming shortened V by 3 bases and J by 2 bases, and 8 bases separated the two germline ends. The V gene's germline CDR1 is MNHEY and CDR2 SMNVEV (reference sequence). This CDR3 has 14 amino acids. The CDR3 here is CASSLGWGNQPQHF. CDR3 DNA sequence: TGTGCCAGCAGTTTGGGCTGGGGCAATCAGCCCCAGCATTTT.

The chain carries TRBV5-4 and TRBJ1-1, with D perhaps matching TRBD1 (6 bases). Germline-derived CDR1 and CDR2 are SGHNT and YYREEE (reference sequence). Between the trimmed V and J ends, which lost 1 base and 3 bases, there was a span of 16 bases. This CDR3 is built from 16 residues. The CDR3, as DNA: TGTGCCAGCAGCTTGAACACGGTACAGGGTGACACTGAAGCTTTCTTT. Its translation: CASSLNTVQGDTEAFF.

The chain couples TRBV5-1 to TRBJ1-1, with 7 bases that match TRBD1. The V gene's germline CDR1 is SGHRS and CDR2 YFSETQ. This CDR3 has 14 residues. Unmatched junction bases numbered 4, after V lost 0 bases and J lost 5 bases. In DNA, the CDR3 is TGCGCCAGCAGCTTGGGACAGGGCCGGACTGAAGCTTTCTTT. Residues: CASSLGQGRTEAFF.

Details on this clone: Given a much more abundant clone one base away, this may be a read error. Other DNA sequences of this sample code for an identical CDR3. The chain combines TRBV5-1 with TRBJ2-5; D unresolved. The CDR3 is 11 residues long. Germline loops: CDR1 SGHRS, CDR2 YFSETQ. Trimming took off 0 bases at V and 4 bases at J, with 1 base between the two ends. DNA for the CDR3: TGCGCCAGCAGCTTGGTAGAGACCCAGTACTTC. Residues: CASSLVETQYF.

This chain joins TRBV13 and TRBJ1-5; 8 bases align to TRBD1. CDR3 length: 14 amino acids. Germline loops: CDR1 PRHDT, CDR2 FYEKMQ (reference sequence). V was pared by 5 bases and J by 7 bases, with 7 bases of the junction left unmatched. This CDR3 is CASSVTGVGQPQHF. DNA for the CDR3: TGTGCCAGCAGCGTGACAGGGGTCGGACAGCCCCAGCATTTT.

The chain recombines TRBV5-1 with TRBJ2-1; 7 bases align to TRBD2. Germline V gives CDR1 SGHRS, CDR2 YFSETQ. The CDR3 totals 16 residues. V shed 6 bases, J shed 2 bases, and the junction held 11 bases outside the gene matches. The CDR3 here is CASTDRSGSAYNEQFF. CDR3 DNA: TGCGCCAGCACCGACCGTAGCGGGTCTGCCTACAATGAGCAGTTCTTC. Combining the CDR3 with reference TRBV5-1 and TRBJ2-1 gives the whole variable domain KAGVTQTPRYLIKTRGQQVTLSCSPISGHRSVSWYQQTPGQGLQFLFEYFSETQRNKGNFPGRFSGRQFSNSRSEMNVSTLELGDSALYLCASTDRSGSAYNEQFFGPGTRLTVL.